The T cell receptor (beta chain) described here comes from a study of radiation and T cells in renal cell carcinoma. Study-wide results and caveats: In blood, top tumor clones expanded by 2 weeks, shrinking by 4. Without pretreatment biopsies, baseline tumor clonotype presence was undetermined.

V dropped 4 bases and J dropped 0; count of bases not matched to a gene: 7. CDR1 is WNHNN, CDR2 SYGVQD, per germline (reference sequence). This CDR3 is built from 16 residues. Assay: immunoSEQ multiplex PCR; the TCRdb copy retains only in-frame clones and omits some. The repertoire has 150,000 or so clones, about 87% of them found once; the top ten carry 10% to 15%. This sample's time point: blood 2 weeks post-SBRT. Regarding treatment: 15 Gy SBRT to primary tumor, nephrectomy 4 weeks later. Blood was sampled at baseline, 2 weeks and 4 weeks after SBRT. This renal cell carcinoma was of the clear cell type. About this clone: Antigen: not known.

The source was blood, collected from a patient whose treatment included radiotherapy and nephrectomy. This clonotype was obtained from a woman in her forties or fifties with renal cell carcinoma. J is TRBJ1-2 and V is TRBV10-1; 8 bases fit TRBD1. Here the CDR3 reads CASSGPGQGTNYGYTF. CDR3 coding DNA: TGCGCCAGCAGTGGGCCCGGACAGGGAACTAACTATGGCTACACCTTC.